A single sample gave rise to the 23 T cell receptor beta chains below, sequenced in a study of blood T cell repertoires in COVID-19. Sequencing used immunoSEQ multiplex PCR; TCRdb keeps in-frame clones, though not all of them. The sample includes over 45,000 clones, less than 85% of them seen just once. The sequenced sample was peripheral blood. These receptor sequences come from a human donor in a cohort sampled during active COVID-19.

The genes are TRBV30 and TRBJ2-2; D may be TRBD2 (5 bases). The CDR3 spans 12 residues. Trimming removed 7 bases at V and 3 bases at J, with 9 bases between. Looked up from germline, CDR1 is GTSNPN and CDR2 is SVGIG (reference sequence). The chain's CDR3 is CASSGDTGELFF. In nucleotides, the CDR3 is TGTGCCTCATCCGGGGACACCGGGGAGCTGTTTTTT.

This clone was found once. The rearrangement links TRBV15 to TRBJ2-1; 8 bases fit TRBD1. Trimming at V came to 3 bases and at J to 3 bases, leaving 7 bases not matched to a gene. This CDR3 is built from 16 residues. Germline values: CDR1 LNHNV, CDR2 YYDKDF (reference sequence). Here the CDR3 reads CATSSPDRGIYNEQFF. In DNA, the CDR3 is TGTGCCACCAGCAGCCCCGACAGGGGTATCTACAATGAGCAGTTCTTC.

In this sample, this clone turned up a few times. The V call is TRBV6-5, the J call TRBJ1-2; TRBD1 might be the D (5 bases). The CDR3 covers 15 residues. Germline loops: CDR1 MNHEY, CDR2 SVGAGI. With 6 bases removed from V and 5 bases from J, the gap between germline ends came to 19 bases. The CDR3 DNA follows: TGTGCCAGCAGCCCGAGGACAAAGGATTGGTATGGCTACACCTTC. It translates to CASSPRTKDWYGYTF.

This chain links TRBV19 with TRBJ1-4, with 7 bases lining up with TRBD1. The trim removed 7 bases at V and 8 bases at J, leaving 13 bases unmatched. The CDR3 loop spans 15 amino acids. Germline V gene lookup returns CDR1 LNHDA and CDR2 SQIVND (reference sequence). CDR3 residues: CASKDSRQGDEKLFF. CDR3 DNA: TGTGCCAGTAAAGATTCTCGGCAGGGGGACGAAAAACTGTTTTTT. Supplemented by reference TRBV19 and TRBJ1-4, the full variable domain reads DGGITQSPKYLFRKEGQNVTLSCEQNLNHDAMYWYRQDPGQGLRLIYYSQIVNDFQKGDIAEGYSVSREKKESFPLTVTSAQKNPTAFYLCASKDSRQGDEKLFFGSGTQLSVL.

The CDR3 coding sequence is TGTGCCAGCAGCTTGTGGCAGGGGGCGTCCAATGAGCAGTTCTTC. This encodes CASSLWQGASNEQFF. This chain joins TRBV5-8 and TRBJ2-1; 8 bases match TRBD1. Trimming took 1 base from V and 6 from J; bases not matched to a gene: 6. The CDR3 has 15 amino acids. Germline-derived CDR1 and CDR2 are SGHTS and YDEGEE.

The chain links TRBV5-1 to TRBJ1-1; D is ambiguous. The CDR3 loop spans 13 amino acids. CDR1 is SGHRS and CDR2 is YFSETQ in the germline V gene. The germline V and J ends were trimmed by 4 bases and 4 bases, with 11 bases remaining between them. For the CDR3, the DNA is TGCGCCAGCAGCATCGGAAGCGCCACTGAAGCTTTCTTT. As protein: CASSIGSATEAFF.

With respect to this clone: One end of the junction is discordant with germline, which a read error may explain. CDR3 nucleotides: TGTGCCAGCAGCCTAGCCAGGCCCGGGGGGCCGCTCGAGCAGTACTTC. This translates into CASSLARPGGPLEQYF. The rearrangement links TRBV7-9 to TRBJ2-7; TRBD2 might be the D (7 bases). This CDR3 has 16 amino acids. CDR1 is SEHNR, CDR2 FQNEAQ, per germline (reference sequence).

In its sample, this clone was seen a few times. The rearrangement joins TRBV12-3 or TRBV12-4 to TRBJ1-1, with 10 bases that match TRBD1. V dropped 3 bases and J dropped 8; count of bases not matched to a gene: 3. This CDR3 has 13 amino acids. The CDR3: CASSFGQGVEAFF. For the CDR3, the DNA is TGTGCCAGCAGTTTTGGACAGGGGGTAGAAGCTTTCTTT.

CDR3 nucleotides: TGTGCCAGCAGTGACCCTCTCCACAGGGGGCTTCCGGATACGCAGTATTTT. Translation gives CASSDPLHRGLPDTQYF. V gene TRBV6-4 combines with J gene TRBJ2-3, with TRBD1 matching over 9 bases. The trim removed 2 bases at V and 6 bases at J, leaving 12 bases unmatched. The CDR3 length is 17 residues. The germline V gene has CDR1 MRHNA and CDR2 SNTAGT.

The chain employs TRBV7-9 and TRBJ2-7; 7 bases fit TRBD2. There are 15 residues in the CDR3. V was pared by 7 bases and J by 3 bases, with 12 bases of the junction left unmatched. The germline CDR1 and CDR2 sequences are SEHNR and FQNEAQ (reference sequence). CDR3 nucleotide sequence: TGTGCCAGCACCTCCACGGGGAGGGGACTCTACGAGCAGTACTTC. This sequence encodes CASTSTGRGLYEQYF.

The chain is built from TRBV15 and TRBJ1-4; TRBD1 matches 7 bases. The V gene end was trimmed by 5 bases and the J gene end by 6 bases; junction bases not matched to a gene: 6. CDR3 length equals 14 residues. Looked up from germline, CDR1 is LNHNV and CDR2 is YYDKDF (reference sequence). CDR3 sequence reads: CATSGTANDEKLFF. The DNA of the CDR3 is TGTGCCACCAGCGGGACAGCGAATGATGAAAAACTGTTTTTT. The entire variable domain, with the rest obtained from reference TRBV15 and TRBJ1-4, is as follows: DAMVIQNPRYQVTQFGKPVTLSCSQTLNHNVMYWYQQKSSQAPKLLFHYYDKDFNNEADTPDNFQSRRPNTSFCFLDIRSPGLGDTAMYLCATSGTANDEKLFFGSGTQLSVL.

The chain recombines TRBV20-1 with TRBJ1-2, with 10 positions matching TRBD1. V gave up 6 bases and J gave up 7 bases; unmatched junction bases: 2. This CDR3 has 11 amino acids. CDR1 and CDR2 from the germline V gene are DFQATT and SNEGSKA (reference sequence). CDR3 in DNA: TGCAGTGCGGACAGGGGGTTTGGCTACACCTTC. Encoded protein: CSADRGFGYTF.

V is TRBV21-1 and J is TRBJ2-5; the table gives TRBD2 as D, unverified against the DNA. TRBV21-1 counts as a pseudogene. This CDR3 spans 18 amino acids. The CDR3 bases are TGTGCCAGCAGCAAATGTCTAGCGGGGGCCACACAGAAAGAGACCCAGTACTTC. Residues: CASSKCLAGATQKETQYF.

Here the CDR3 reads CASSYSGSGIGYGYTF. In DNA form, the CDR3 reads TGTGCCAGCAGTTACTCAGGGAGCGGAATTGGCTATGGCTACACCTTC. The chain joins TRBV6-2 or TRBV6-3 to TRBJ1-2; no firm D call. CDR1 and CDR2 from the germline V gene are MNHEY and SVGEGT. V lost 0 bases and J 4 bases, leaving 15 bases between the germline ends. This CDR3 is 16 amino acids long.

The table lists this clone with a count of one. CDR3 bases: TGCGCCAGCAGCTTATTTTTTGGGACAGGGGGTAACACTGAAGCTTTCTTT. Its translation is CASSLFFGTGGNTEAFF. The chain carries TRBV5-1 and TRBJ1-1, with 11 bases lining up with TRBD1. Germline-derived CDR1 and CDR2 are SGHRS and YFSETQ. The CDR3 covers 17 residues. V shed 2 bases, J shed 2 bases, and the junction held 8 bases outside the gene matches.

The sample holds a few counts of this clone. The chain joins TRBV5-1 to TRBJ1-1; D uncertain. This CDR3 region has 12 residues. Germline V CDR1 and CDR2: SGHRS, YFSETQ. Trimming pared 1 base from V and 8 bases from J, leaving 9 bases between. CDR3 in DNA: TGCGCCAGCAGCTTGCCGGGAGTGGAAGCTTTCTTT. Translating gives CASSLPGVEAFF.

This clone is a singleton in its sample. The rearrangement uses TRBV3-1 (or the pseudogene TRBV3-2) and TRBJ1-2; TRBD1 matches at 7 bases. V shed 0 bases, J shed 7 bases, and the junction held 11 bases outside the gene matches. Per the germline V gene, CDR1 is LGHDT and CDR2 is YNNKEL (reference sequence). The CDR3 consists of 16 residues. CDR3 DNA sequence: TGTGCCAGCAGCCAAGACCTGGGCCTCGCAGGGGGTGGCTACACCTTC. As protein: CASSQDLGLAGGGYTF.

This clone has more than one count but fewer than ten. The gene calls are TRBV30 and TRBJ1-1; D gene uncertain. Trimming removed 1 base at V and 7 bases at J, with 7 bases between. The CDR3 sequence is 11 residues long. Germline loops: CDR1 GTSNPN, CDR2 SVGIG (reference sequence). The CDR3 spells CAWSAPGEAFF. In DNA form, the CDR3 reads TGTGCCTGGAGTGCGCCGGGTGAAGCTTTCTTT. The full variable domain, with the rest looked up from reference TRBV30 and TRBJ1-1, is SQTIHQWPATLVQPVGSPLSLECTVEGTSNPNLYWYRQAAGRGLQLLFYSVGIGQISSEVPQNLSASRPQDRQFILSSKKLLLSDSGFYLCAWSAPGEAFFGQGTRLTVV.

J is TRBJ1-6 and V is TRBV6-6, with 8 bases identical to TRBD1. This CDR3 region has 15 residues. From germline, CDR1 is MNHNY and CDR2 SVGAGI (reference sequence). The junction had 11 bases not matched to a gene; V was cut back by 6 bases and J by 10 bases. CDR3 in amino acids: CASSSTGTGYSPLHF. The CDR3 bases are TGTGCCAGCAGCTCAACCGGGACAGGTTACTCACCCCTCCACTTT.

This clone was seen a handful of times. This sequence joins TRBV11-2 and TRBJ2-7; 7 nucleotides line up with TRBD2. With V trimmed by 2 bases and J by 3 bases, 4 bases remained unmatched. Germline CDR1 SGHAT, CDR2 FQNNGV. The CDR3 extends over 14 amino acids. CDR3 sequence: CASSLQGGGYEQYF. In DNA form, the CDR3 reads TGTGCCAGCAGCTTACAGGGCGGGGGCTACGAGCAGTACTTC.

This rearrangement joins TRBV6-2 or TRBV6-3 to TRBJ1-1; the D gene is possibly TRBD1 (5 bases). Germline V gene sequence: CDR1 MNHEY, CDR2 SVGEGT. V lost 2 bases and J 2 bases, leaving 12 bases between the germline ends. This CDR3 region has 15 residues. CDR3 in amino acids: CASSYAPRANTEAFF. The CDR3 coding sequence is TGTGCCAGCAGTTACGCACCCAGGGCAAACACTGAAGCTTTCTTT.

This rearrangement joins TRBV4-1 to TRBJ2-5, with a weak D call TRBD1 (6 bases). V lost 5 bases, J lost 7 bases, and 23 bases lay in between. Looked up from germline, CDR1 is MGHRA and CDR2 is YSYEKL. This CDR3 has 16 amino acids. CDR3 protein: CASSAPDRIRGGTQYF. CDR3 in DNA: TGCGCCAGCAGCGCTCCAGACCGTATCAGGGGCGGGACCCAGTACTTC.

V gene TRBV20-1 combines with J gene TRBJ2-5; D not resolved. V dropped 3 bases and J dropped 3 bases, with 11 bases sitting between them. Germline lookup yields CDR1 DFQATT and CDR2 SNEGSKA (reference sequence). There are 13 residues in the CDR3. This CDR3 is CSASYGGEETQYF. The CDR3 region has the DNA TGCAGTGCTAGTTACGGCGGTGAAGAGACCCAGTACTTC.